This TCR beta chain is drawn from a study of technical replicates of blood from several donors. Germline loops: CDR1 SNHLY, CDR2 FYNNEI. Trimming removed 2 bases at V and 2 bases at J, with 7 bases between. CDR3 length equals 13 residues. TCRdb's copy holds only in-frame clones and misses some; the assay was immunoSEQ multiplex PCR. The sample comprises approximately 100,000 clones, 90% to 96% of which are singletons, and approximately 0.21% rests with the top ten. Sequenced material: T cells isolated from PBMCs. The source is a human donor in good health. This chain links TRBV2 with TRBJ2-7, with no clear D. The CDR3 DNA is TGTGCCAGCAGTGAACAGGTAGCCTACGAGCAGTACTTC. Its translation: CASSEQVAYEQYF.